Below are 15 T cell receptor beta chains sequenced from a single sample in a study of beta chain features in type 1 diabetes. Study-level points and caveats: Within each of all four CD4+ subsets, Type 1 diabetes patients had TCRB CDR3s that were moderately but significantly shorter.

No antigen has been identified for these receptors. Expressed TCRB transcripts were sequenced because the entire RNA isolate underwent reverse transcription. Using immunoSEQ multiplex PCR, the repertoire was profiled, and TCRdb retains in-frame clones only, with some absent. There are some 200,000 clones in the sample; roughly 17% occur only once, and roughly 0.08% lies in the top ten. Sample: naive CD4+ T cells from blood. These receptor sequences come from a man under 40 with type 1 diabetes.

The chain has TRBV9 and TRBJ2-1, with D unclear. Per the germline V gene, CDR1 is SGDLS and CDR2 is YYNGEE. The CDR3 extends over 15 amino acids. V lost 3 bases and J 3 bases, leaving 13 bases between the germline ends. For the CDR3, the DNA is TGTGCCAGCAGCGGGTCGGCAATGGGCTACAATGAGCAGTTCTTC. It encodes CASSGSAMGYNEQFF. The full variable domain, rest sourced from reference TRBV9 and TRBJ2-1, is DSGVTQTPKHLITATGQRVTLRCSPRSGDLSVYWYQQSLDQGLQFLIQYYNGEERAKGNILERFSAQQFPDLHSELNLSSLELGDSALYFCASSGSAMGYNEQFFGPGTRLTVL.

The chain recombines TRBV6-6 with TRBJ2-7; no clear D gene. Germline V CDR1 and CDR2: MNHNY, SVGAGI (reference sequence). Trimming cost V 7 bases and J 0 bases, with 13 bases left between them. The CDR3 is 14 amino acids. The CDR3 loop reads CASKPTHNSYEQYF. The DNA for the CDR3 is TGTGCCAGCAAACCGACGCACAACTCCTACGAGCAGTACTTC.

This clone was seen only a few times. The chain links TRBV9 to TRBJ2-2, with 9 bases aligning to TRBD2. CDR3 length equals 17 residues. The germline V gene encodes CDR1 SGDLS and CDR2 YYNGEE. J gave up 7 bases and V 6 bases, and 16 bases lay outside the gene matches. CDR3 bases: TGTGCCAGCACTCGGATGGGAGCTAGCGGGACAATCGGGGAGCTGTTTTTT. Translation: CASTRMGASGTIGELFF. Combining the CDR3 with reference TRBV9 and TRBJ2-2 gives the whole variable domain DSGVTQTPKHLITATGQRVTLRCSPRSGDLSVYWYQQSLDQGLQFLIQYYNGEERAKGNILERFSAQQFPDLHSELNLSSLELGDSALYFCASTRMGASGTIGELFFGEGSRLTVL.

This clone was detected a few times. This chain joins TRBV15 and TRBJ2-5; D might be TRBD2 (5 bases). The V and J ends lost 5 bases and 1 base respectively, with 11 bases between them. This CDR3 has 14 amino acids. Germline lookup yields CDR1 LNHNV and CDR2 YYDKDF (reference sequence). CDR3 sequence: CATSQPSGQETQYF. CDR3 DNA sequence: TGTGCCACCAGCCAACCAAGCGGCCAAGAGACCCAGTACTTC.

The gene calls are TRBV29-1 and TRBJ2-7; D uncertain. The germline CDR1 and CDR2 sequences are SQVTM and ANQGSEA. Deletions cut 5 bases from V and 4 bases from J, with 9 bases between. This CDR3 is built from 11 residues. The CDR3 DNA reads as TGCAGCGTTTTACAAGATTACGAGCAGTACTTC. As protein: CSVLQDYEQYF.

The rearrangement uses TRBV20-1 and TRBJ2-7; D perhaps matches TRBD2 (6 bases). From germline, CDR1 is DFQATT and CDR2 SNEGSKA (reference sequence). The CDR3 is 11 amino acids. V gave up 3 bases and J gave up 13 bases, with 16 bases separating them. The CDR3 DNA is TGCAGTGCTAGGGGGCGGGAATTTAACTACTTC. It yields the protein CSARGREFNYF.

This clone was seen a few times. This chain joins TRBV28 and TRBJ2-1, with D tentatively TRBD1 or TRBD2 (7 bases each). V dropped 6 bases and J dropped 7 bases, with 13 bases sitting between them. CDR3 length: 13 residues. Germline values: CDR1 MDHEN, CDR2 SYDVKM. Here the CDR3 DNA reads TGTGCCAGCAGCCAAGCGGGACAGAATGAGCAGTTCTTC. It translates to CASSQAGQNEQFF.

Only a few counts were recorded for this clone. The chain has TRBV6-5 and TRBJ2-1; D gene ambiguous. The V gene lost 11 bases and the J gene lost 0 bases, with 8 bases spanning the gap. The germline CDR1 and CDR2 sequences are MNHEY and SVGAGI. The CDR3 has 12 amino acids. The CDR3 loop is CAALSSYNEQFF. The CDR3 coding sequence is TGTGCCGCACTAAGCTCCTACAATGAGCAGTTCTTC.

This clone showed up just a few times. The chain couples TRBV14 to TRBJ2-3; D gene ambiguous. This CDR3 comprises 12 residues. From germline, CDR1 is SGHDN and CDR2 FVKESK. Trimming took 4 bases from V and 6 from J, leaving 8 bases between them. DNA of the CDR3: TGTGCCAGCAGCCCACGGGTGGATACGCAGTATTTT. Protein sequence: CASSPRVDTQYF.

This clone was observed a few times. The chain joins TRBV29-1 to TRBJ1-2; perhaps TRBD1 as D (6 bases). Germline lookup yields CDR1 SQVTM and CDR2 ANQGSEA. Trimming took 8 bases from V and 4 from J, leaving 17 bases between them. The CDR3 is 13 amino acids. CDR3 amino acids: CSSEQGLGYGYTF. Written as DNA, the CDR3 is TGCAGCTCCGAACAGGGATTGGGCTATGGCTACACCTTC.

The J gene is TRBJ2-1, the V gene TRBV28, with TRBD2 matching over 7 bases. This CDR3 is 15 amino acids long. Trimming at V came to 6 bases and at J to 14 bases, leaving 19 bases not matched to a gene. The germline V gene encodes CDR1 MDHEN and CDR2 SYDVKM. The CDR3 is CASSLAFSGRFKEFF. DNA for the CDR3: TGTGCCAGCAGCCTCGCCTTTTCCGGGAGGTTTAAGGAGTTCTTC. Drawing the rest from reference TRBV28 and TRBJ2-1, the complete variable domain is DVKVTQSSRYLVKRTGEKVFLECVQDMDHENMFWYRQDPGLGLRLIYFSYDVKMKEKGDIPEGYSVSREKKERFSLILESASTNQTSMYLCASSLAFSGRFKEFFGPGTRLTVL.

This chain joins TRBV5-6 and TRBJ1-1, with D uncertain. The CDR3 sequence is 15 residues long. Trimming took 1 base from V and 4 from J, leaving 14 bases between them. The germline CDR1 and CDR2 sequences are SGHDT and YYEEEE. The CDR3 DNA follows: TGTGCCAGCAGCTTGAAATCGGGGTCGCGCACTGAAGCTTTCTTT. Translated, it gives CASSLKSGSRTEAFF.

This clone was counted a few times. Other DNA variants within this sample encode the same CDR3. This chain uses TRBV7-9 with TRBJ2-6; a possible D gene is TRBD1 (5 bases). CDR3 length: 15 residues. Per the germline V gene, CDR1 is SEHNR and CDR2 is FQNEAQ (reference sequence). The V gene lost 1 base and the J gene lost 1 base, with 5 bases spanning the gap. The DNA of the CDR3 is TGTGCCAGCAGCTTAGGACAGTCTGGGGCCAACGTCCTGACTTTC. Translated: CASSLGQSGANVLTF.

In the case of this clone: Within the sample, other DNA sequences also encode this same CDR3. The chain couples TRBV30 to TRBJ1-5; perhaps TRBD1 as D (6 bases). CDR1 GTSNPN and CDR2 SVGIG come from the germline V gene (reference sequence). The CDR3 contains 13 residues. V was trimmed by 0 bases and J by 5 bases, leaving 8 bases between them. The CDR3 sequence is CAWSVQGDQPQHF. CDR3 nucleotide sequence: TGTGCCTGGAGTGTACAGGGTGATCAGCCCCAGCATTTT.

This clone was picked up one time. J is TRBJ2-5 and V is TRBV30, with 8 bases that match TRBD1. With 5 bases clipped from V and 4 bases from J, the junction kept 6 bases outside the gene matches. In germline, CDR1 is GTSNPN, CDR2 SVGIG (reference sequence). CDR3 length: 13 residues. CDR3 sequence: CAWSGQGRETQYF. CDR3 DNA sequence: TGTGCCTGGTCCGGACAGGGCCGAGAGACCCAGTACTTC.